Included here is one T cell receptor beta chain sequence, with context. The sample has other DNA sequences that encode this CDR3 too. Recruited during active infection, patients (from Seattle) were subsequently followed longitudinally. This sample was included in a study of blood T cell repertoires in COVID-19. In the study overall: From T cells, B-cell-depleted T cells, or PBMCs came the material, which was cDNA or gDNA.

Trimming shortened V by 0 bases and J by 4 bases, and 7 bases separated the two germline ends. CDR1 and CDR2 from the germline V gene are LGHDT and YNNKEL (reference sequence). The CDR3 is made up of 13 amino acids. TCRdb keeps only in-frame clones here, not all; method: immunoSEQ multiplex PCR. The repertoire holds about 310,000 clones, with roughly 89% as singletons. Sample: peripheral blood. This TCR was recovered from a woman aged 40 to 49 with COVID-19, enrolled during active disease. The chain has TRBV3-1 (or the pseudogene TRBV3-2) and TRBJ2-7, with D possibly TRBD2 on 5 matching bases. The chain's CDR3 is CASSQDRGYEQYF. CDR3 in DNA: TGTGCCAGCAGCCAAGATCGGGGATACGAGCAGTACTTC.